These T cell receptor beta chains were read from a single sample in a study of neurological immune-mediated disorders. TCRdb re-called the 5' RACE reads through MiXCR, storing one row per CDR3 protein. The data show tens of thousands of distinct CDR3 sequences, 2.6% seen once. Sequenced material: PBMCs. The source is a woman aged 25-40 years with multiple sclerosis. The CDR3 runs from the conserved cysteine through the conserved F or W. The D gene is left open where the match is weak.

cdr3_aa | v_call | d_call | j_call
CASSPITVGEQFF | TRBV7-9 | - | TRBJ2-1
CASSHRQGMAGELFF | TRBV12-3/TRBV12-4 | TRBD1 | TRBJ2-2
CSAPDRASGSINEQFF | TRBV20-1 | TRBD2 | TRBJ2-1
CASSRTAMNTEAFF | TRBV7-9 | - | TRBJ1-1
CASSRVGERDEQYF | TRBV4-3 | - | TRBJ2-7
CASSPGQGTDTQYF | TRBV4-3 | TRBD1 | TRBJ2-3
CASSSPQGGYTF | TRBV12-3/TRBV12-4 | - | TRBJ1-2
CASSLGDRGVQETQYF | TRBV7-9 | TRBD1 | TRBJ2-5
CASSQITGQQYF | TRBV11-2 | - | TRBJ2-7
CASSLARTVEAFF | TRBV7-8 | - | TRBJ1-1
CASSQRQGSNTGELFF | TRBV7-9 | TRBD1 | TRBJ2-2
CASSPLITGELFF | TRBV7-8 | - | TRBJ2-2
CSATGSPGETQYF | TRBV20-1 | - | TRBJ2-5
CSARDPGTPTDTQYF | TRBV20-1 | - | TRBJ2-3
CSAHRGGKAEAFF | TRBV20-1 | - | TRBJ1-1
CASRPLRGEYF | TRBV27 | - | TRBJ2-7
CASSPAGTPNQPQHF | TRBV7-9 | - | TRBJ1-5
CASKSLNQPQHF | TRBV6-5 | - | TRBJ1-5
CASSNGMPGNTIYF | TRBV25-1 | - | TRBJ1-3
CSVRRQGAQSYGYTF | TRBV20-1 | TRBD1 | TRBJ1-2
CASRLQENTEAFF | TRBV5-1 | - | TRBJ1-1
CASSLEGGARYNEQFF | TRBV5-1 | TRBD1 | TRBJ2-1
CASSSENSPLHF | TRBV28 | - | TRBJ1-6
CSARAKGQPQHF | TRBV20-1 | - | TRBJ1-5
CASSPGQSSYNEQFF | TRBV11-3 | - | TRBJ2-1
CSATDRGHHTEAFF | TRBV20-1 | TRBD1 | TRBJ1-1
CSASKAGGSNYEQYF | TRBV20-1 | TRBD2 | TRBJ2-7
CASSLLGTSYNEQFF | TRBV5-1 | - | TRBJ2-1
CASSFSGRSTDTQYF | TRBV6-6 | TRBD2 | TRBJ2-3
CASSLVVVGGSYNEQFF | TRBV5-1 | - | TRBJ2-1
CASSYGLAGTYEQYF | TRBV11-2 | TRBD2 | TRBJ2-7